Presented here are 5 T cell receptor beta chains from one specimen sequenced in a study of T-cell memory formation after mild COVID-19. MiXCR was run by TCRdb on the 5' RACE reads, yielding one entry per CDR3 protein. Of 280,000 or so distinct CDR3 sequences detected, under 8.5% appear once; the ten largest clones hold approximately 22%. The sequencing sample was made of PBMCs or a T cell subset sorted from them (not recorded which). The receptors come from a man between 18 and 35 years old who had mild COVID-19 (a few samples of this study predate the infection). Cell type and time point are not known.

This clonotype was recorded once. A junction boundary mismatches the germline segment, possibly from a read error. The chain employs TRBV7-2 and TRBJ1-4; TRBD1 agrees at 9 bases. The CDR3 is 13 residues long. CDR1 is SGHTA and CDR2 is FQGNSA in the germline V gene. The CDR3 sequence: CASSARTGAESVF. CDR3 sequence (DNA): TGTGCCAGCAGCGCCAGGACAGGGGCAGAATCGGTTTTT.

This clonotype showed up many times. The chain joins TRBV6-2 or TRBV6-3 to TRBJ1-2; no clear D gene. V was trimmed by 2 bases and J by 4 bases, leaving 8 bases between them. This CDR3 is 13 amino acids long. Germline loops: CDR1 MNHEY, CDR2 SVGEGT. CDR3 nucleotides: TGTGCCAGCAGTTACACCGGACCCTATGGCTACACCTTC. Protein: CASSYTGPYGYTF.

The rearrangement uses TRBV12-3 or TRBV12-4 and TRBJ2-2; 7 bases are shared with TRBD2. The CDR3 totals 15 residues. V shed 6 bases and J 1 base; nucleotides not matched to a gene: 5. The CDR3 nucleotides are TGTGCCAGCAGCAGACTAGCTGAGAACACCGGGGAGCTGTTTTTT. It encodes CASSRLAENTGELFF.

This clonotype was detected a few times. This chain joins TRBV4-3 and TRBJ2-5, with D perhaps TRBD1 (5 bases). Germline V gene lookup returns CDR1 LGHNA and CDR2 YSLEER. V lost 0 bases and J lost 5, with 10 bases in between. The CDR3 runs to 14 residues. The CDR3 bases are TGCGCCAGCAGCCAAGATCGATGGGGCGAGACCCAGTACTTC. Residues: CASSQDRWGETQYF.

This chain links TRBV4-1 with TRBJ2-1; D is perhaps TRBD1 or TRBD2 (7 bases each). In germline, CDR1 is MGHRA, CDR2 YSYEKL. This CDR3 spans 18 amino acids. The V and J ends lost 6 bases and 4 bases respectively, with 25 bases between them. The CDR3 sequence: CASSLGRQGGGRYNEQFF. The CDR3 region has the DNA TGCGCCAGCAGTCTTGGACGCCAGGGGGGGGGTCGATACAATGAGCAGTTCTTC.